The T cell receptor beta chain under discussion was sequenced for a study of control samples from healthy donors and cancer patients. The germline V gene encodes CDR1 SGHTA and CDR2 FQGTGA. With 2 bases clipped from V and 0 bases from J, the junction kept 9 bases outside the gene matches. The CDR3 contains 18 residues. Profiled with immunoSEQ multiplex PCR; TCRdb holds only in-frame clones, not every one. Seen in this sample are fewer than 250,000 clones; the ten most common clones hold 2.2%. V is TRBV7-3 and J is TRBJ2-1; TRBD2 matches 8 bases. The TCR originated in a woman aged 25-40 years in good health. The sequenced sample was blood. The CDR3 DNA follows: TGTGCCAGCAGCTTAGGCGGGGGGTCCGAAATCTCCTACAATGAGCAGTTCTTC. Its protein product is CASSLGGGSEISYNEQFF.